The clone carrying this T cell receptor beta chain is a singleton in its sample. The CDR3 has 12 amino acids. CDR1 is MDHEN, CDR2 SYDVKM, per germline. This sample was taken from a study of T cell changes during pregnancy in multiple sclerosis. TCRdb keeps only in-frame clones here, not all; method: immunoSEQ multiplex PCR. The sample has about 16,000 clones, around 97% seen once. The sequencing used peripheral blood, collected in the third trimester of pregnancy. The chain is built from TRBV28 and TRBJ2-3; 8 bases align to TRBD2. The TCR sequence derives from a female donor with multiple sclerosis, enrolled in a pregnancy study. CDR3 nucleotide sequence: TGTGCTGCGGGAGGATTTACAGATACGCAGTATTTT. This encodes CAAGGFTDTQYF.